The present TCR beta chain was sequenced within a study of T cells in women clearing cervical HPV infection. With respect to this clone: The CDR3 end is not reached by the read, which stops 3 residues before it; the germline J gene fills it in.

Dot-blot hybridization genotyped cervical HPV amplified with MY09/MY11 PCR. The J segment lost 6 bases and the V segment lost 2 bases, leaving 5 bases of the junction unmatched. The germline V gene encodes CDR1 SGHTA and CDR2 FQGNSA. This CDR3 has 15 residues. The data were produced by immunoSEQ multiplex PCR, yet TCRdb's version contains in-frame clones alone and is incomplete. The listing records about 22,000 clones. The sample consisted of blood buffy coat. The genes are TRBV7-2 and TRBJ1-5; 9 bases line up with TRBD1. The TCR comes from a woman between 18 and 70 years old with a cervical HPV16 infection that either progressed to CIN3+ or cleared (not recorded which). Incomplete CDR3 DNA: TGTGCCAGCAGCTTACAACAGGGGGCGATTCAGCCC. It encodes CASSLQQGAIQP. The full-length CDR3 reads as CASSLQQGAIQPQHF.